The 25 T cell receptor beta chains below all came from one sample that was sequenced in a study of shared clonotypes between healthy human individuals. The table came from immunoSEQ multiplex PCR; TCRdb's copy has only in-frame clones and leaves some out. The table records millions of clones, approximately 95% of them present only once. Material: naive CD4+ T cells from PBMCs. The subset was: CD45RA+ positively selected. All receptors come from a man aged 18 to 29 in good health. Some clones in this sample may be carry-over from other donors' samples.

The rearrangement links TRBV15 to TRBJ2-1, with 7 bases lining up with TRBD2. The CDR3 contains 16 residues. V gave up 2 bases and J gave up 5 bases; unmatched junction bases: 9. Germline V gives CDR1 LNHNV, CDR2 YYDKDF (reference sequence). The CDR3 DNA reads TGTGCCACCAGCAGACCCTCCGGGACTACCAACAATGAGCAGTTCTTC. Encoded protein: CATSRPSGTTNNEQFF.

The CDR3 spells CASSFTGQAPRNIQYF. CDR3 coding DNA: TGTGCCAGCAGTTTTACAGGACAGGCTCCCCGAAACATTCAGTACTTC. The chain has TRBV28 and TRBJ2-4, with 7 bases identical to TRBD1. This CDR3 contains 16 residues. Trimming at V came to 3 bases and at J to 6 bases, leaving 11 bases not matched to a gene. Per the germline V gene, CDR1 is MDHEN and CDR2 is SYDVKM.

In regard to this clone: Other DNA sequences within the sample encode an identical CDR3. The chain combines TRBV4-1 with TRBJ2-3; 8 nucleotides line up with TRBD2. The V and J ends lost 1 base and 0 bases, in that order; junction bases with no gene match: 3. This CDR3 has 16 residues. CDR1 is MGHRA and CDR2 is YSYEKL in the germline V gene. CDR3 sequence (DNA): TGCGCCAGCAGCCAAGGCCCTAGCGGGAGCACAGATACGCAGTATTTT. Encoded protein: CASSQGPSGSTDTQYF.

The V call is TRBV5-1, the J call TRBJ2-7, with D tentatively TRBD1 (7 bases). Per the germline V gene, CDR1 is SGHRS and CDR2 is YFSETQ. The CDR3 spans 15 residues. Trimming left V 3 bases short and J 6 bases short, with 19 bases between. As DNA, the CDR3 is TGCGCCAGCAGCTACCAGTTTCAGGGGGGAGGCGAGCAGTACTTC. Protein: CASSYQFQGGGEQYF.

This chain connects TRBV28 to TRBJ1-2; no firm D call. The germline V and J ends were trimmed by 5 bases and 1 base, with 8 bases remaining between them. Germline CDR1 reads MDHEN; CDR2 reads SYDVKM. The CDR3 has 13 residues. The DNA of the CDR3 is TGTGCCAGCAGTACCGGAGTTAACTATGGCTACACCTTC. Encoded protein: CASSTGVNYGYTF.

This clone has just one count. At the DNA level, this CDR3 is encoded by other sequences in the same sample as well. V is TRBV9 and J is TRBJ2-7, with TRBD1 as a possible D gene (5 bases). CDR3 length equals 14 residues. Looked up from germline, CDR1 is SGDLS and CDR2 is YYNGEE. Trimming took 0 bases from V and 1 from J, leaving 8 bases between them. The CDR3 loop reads CASSVDQGSYEQYF. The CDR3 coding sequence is TGTGCCAGCAGCGTAGATCAGGGTTCCTACGAGCAGTACTTC.

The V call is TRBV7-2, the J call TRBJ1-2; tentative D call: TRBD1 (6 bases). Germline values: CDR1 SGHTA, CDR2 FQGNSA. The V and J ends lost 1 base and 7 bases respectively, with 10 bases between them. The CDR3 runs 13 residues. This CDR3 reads CASSLDKGGGYTF. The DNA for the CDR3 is TGTGCCAGCAGCTTAGATAAGGGGGGTGGCTACACCTTC. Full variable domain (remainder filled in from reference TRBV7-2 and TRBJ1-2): GAGVSQSPSNKVTEKGKDVELRCDPISGHTALYWYRQSLGQGLEFLIYFQGNSAPDKSGLPSDRFSAERTGGSVSTLTIQRTQQEDSAVYLCASSLDKGGGYTFGSGTRLTVV.

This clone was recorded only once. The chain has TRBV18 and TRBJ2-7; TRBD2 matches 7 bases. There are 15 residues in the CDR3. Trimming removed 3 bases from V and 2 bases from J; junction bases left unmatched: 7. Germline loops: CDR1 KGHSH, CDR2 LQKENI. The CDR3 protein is CASSPWGGETYEQYF. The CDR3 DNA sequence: TGTGCCAGCTCACCCTGGGGGGGAGAGACCTACGAGCAGTACTTC.

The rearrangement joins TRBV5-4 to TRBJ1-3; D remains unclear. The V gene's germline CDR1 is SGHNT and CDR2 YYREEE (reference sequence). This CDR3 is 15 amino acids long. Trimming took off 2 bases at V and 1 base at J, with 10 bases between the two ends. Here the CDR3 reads CASSLPGASGNTIYF. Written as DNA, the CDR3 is TGTGCCAGCAGCTTACCGGGAGCTTCTGGAAACACCATATATTTT.

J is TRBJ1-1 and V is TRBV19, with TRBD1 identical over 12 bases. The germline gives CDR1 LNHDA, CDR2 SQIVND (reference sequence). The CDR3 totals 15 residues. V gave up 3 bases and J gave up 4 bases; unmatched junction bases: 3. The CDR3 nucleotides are TGTGCCAGTAGTATCGGGACAGGGGGCGTCACTGAAGCTTTCTTT. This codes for CASSIGTGGVTEAFF. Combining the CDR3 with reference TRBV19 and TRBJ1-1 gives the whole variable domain DGGITQSPKYLFRKEGQNVTLSCEQNLNHDAMYWYRQDPGQGLRLIYYSQIVNDFQKGDIAEGYSVSREKKESFPLTVTSAQKNPTAFYLCASSIGTGGVTEAFFGQGTRLTVV.

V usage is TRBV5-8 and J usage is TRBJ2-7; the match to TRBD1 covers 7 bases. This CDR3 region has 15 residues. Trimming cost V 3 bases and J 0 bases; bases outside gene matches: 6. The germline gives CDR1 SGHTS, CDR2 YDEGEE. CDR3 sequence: CASSSRDSSSYEQYF. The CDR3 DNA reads TGTGCCAGCAGCTCCCGGGACAGTTCCTCCTACGAGCAGTACTTC.

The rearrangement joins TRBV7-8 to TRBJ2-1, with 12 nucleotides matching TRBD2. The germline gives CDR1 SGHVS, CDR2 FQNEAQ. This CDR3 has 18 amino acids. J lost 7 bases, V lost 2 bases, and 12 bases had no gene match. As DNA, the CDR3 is TGTGCCAGCAGCTTACCGCGAATCCCTAGCGGGAGGGGGAATGAGCAGTTCTTC. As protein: CASSLPRIPSGRGNEQFF.

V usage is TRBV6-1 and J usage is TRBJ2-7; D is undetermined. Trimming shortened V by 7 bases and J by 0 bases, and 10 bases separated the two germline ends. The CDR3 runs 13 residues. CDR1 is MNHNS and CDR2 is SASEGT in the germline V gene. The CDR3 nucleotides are TGTGCCAGCAAGGCGCTTACCTCCTACGAGCAGTACTTC. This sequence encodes CASKALTSYEQYF.

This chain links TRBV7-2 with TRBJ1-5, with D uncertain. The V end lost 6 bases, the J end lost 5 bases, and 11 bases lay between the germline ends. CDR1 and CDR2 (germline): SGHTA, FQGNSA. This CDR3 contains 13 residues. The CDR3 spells CASSQSFDQPQHF. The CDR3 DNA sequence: TGTGCCAGCAGTCAAAGCTTCGATCAGCCCCAGCATTTT.

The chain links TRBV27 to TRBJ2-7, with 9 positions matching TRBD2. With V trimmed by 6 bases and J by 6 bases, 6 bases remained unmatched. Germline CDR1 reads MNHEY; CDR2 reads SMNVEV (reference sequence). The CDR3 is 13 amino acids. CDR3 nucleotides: TGTGCCAGCAGGCGGGAGGGCCAAGTCGAGCAGTACTTC. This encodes CASRREGQVEQYF.

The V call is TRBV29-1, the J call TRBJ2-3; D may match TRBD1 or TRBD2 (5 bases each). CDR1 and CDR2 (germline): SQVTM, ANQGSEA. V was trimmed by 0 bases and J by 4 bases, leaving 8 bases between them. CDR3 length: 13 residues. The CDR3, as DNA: TGCAGCGTTGAAGATAAGGGACCAGATACGCAGTATTTT. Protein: CSVEDKGPDTQYF.

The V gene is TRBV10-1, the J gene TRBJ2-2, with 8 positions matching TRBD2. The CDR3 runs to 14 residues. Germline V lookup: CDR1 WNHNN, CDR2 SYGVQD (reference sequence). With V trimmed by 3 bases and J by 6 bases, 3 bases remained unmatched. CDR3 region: CASSDSGGPGELFF. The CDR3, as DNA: TGCGCCAGCAGTGACTCGGGAGGGCCCGGGGAGCTGTTTTTT.

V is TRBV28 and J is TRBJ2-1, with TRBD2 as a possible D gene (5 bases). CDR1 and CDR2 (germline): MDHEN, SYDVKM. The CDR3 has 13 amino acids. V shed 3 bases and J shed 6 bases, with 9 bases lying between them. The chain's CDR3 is CASSLLTSNEQFF. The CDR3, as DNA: TGTGCCAGCAGTTTGCTCACTAGCAATGAGCAGTTCTTC.

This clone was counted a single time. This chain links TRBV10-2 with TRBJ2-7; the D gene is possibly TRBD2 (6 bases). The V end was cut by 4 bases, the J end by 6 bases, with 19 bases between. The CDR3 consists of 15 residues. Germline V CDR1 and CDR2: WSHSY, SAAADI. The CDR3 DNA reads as TGCGCCAGCAGTGGGGGACTCCTCGGAAGTTCCGAGCAGTACTTC. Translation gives CASSGGLLGSSEQYF.

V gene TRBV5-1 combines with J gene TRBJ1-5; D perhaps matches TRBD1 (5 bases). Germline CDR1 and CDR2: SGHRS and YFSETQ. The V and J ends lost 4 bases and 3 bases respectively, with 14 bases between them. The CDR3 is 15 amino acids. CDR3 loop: CASSPYDSLNQPQHF. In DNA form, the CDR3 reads TGCGCCAGCAGCCCCTACGACAGTCTCAATCAGCCCCAGCATTTT.

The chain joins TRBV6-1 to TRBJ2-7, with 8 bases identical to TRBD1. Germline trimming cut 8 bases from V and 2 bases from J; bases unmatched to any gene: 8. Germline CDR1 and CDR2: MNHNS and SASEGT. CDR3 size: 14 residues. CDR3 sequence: CASATGTGTYEQYF. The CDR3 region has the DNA TGTGCCAGCGCAACCGGGACAGGTACCTACGAGCAGTACTTC.

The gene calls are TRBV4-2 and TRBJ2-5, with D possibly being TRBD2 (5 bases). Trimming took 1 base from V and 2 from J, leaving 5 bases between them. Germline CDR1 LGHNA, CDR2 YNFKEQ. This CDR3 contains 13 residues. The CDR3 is CASSQGTQETQYF. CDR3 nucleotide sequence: TGTGCCAGCAGCCAAGGGACTCAAGAGACCCAGTACTTC.

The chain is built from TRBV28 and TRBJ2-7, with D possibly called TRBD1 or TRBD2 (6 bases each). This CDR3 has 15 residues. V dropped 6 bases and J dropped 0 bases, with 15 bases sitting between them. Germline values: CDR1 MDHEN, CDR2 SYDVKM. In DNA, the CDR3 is TGTGCCAGCAGCGCCCTTACGGGGGCCTCCTACGAGCAGTACTTC. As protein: CASSALTGASYEQYF.

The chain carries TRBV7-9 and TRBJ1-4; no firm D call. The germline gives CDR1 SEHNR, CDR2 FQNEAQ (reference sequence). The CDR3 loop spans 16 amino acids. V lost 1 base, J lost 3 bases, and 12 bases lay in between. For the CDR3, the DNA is TGTGCCAGCAGCTTAGGGGCCGGTGGGGCTAATGAAAAACTGTTTTTT. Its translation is CASSLGAGGANEKLFF.

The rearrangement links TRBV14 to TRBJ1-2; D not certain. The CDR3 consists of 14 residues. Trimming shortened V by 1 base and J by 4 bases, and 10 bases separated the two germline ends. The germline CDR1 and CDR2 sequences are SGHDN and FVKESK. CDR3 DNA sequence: TGTGCCAGCAGCCAAGGGCAAGCAGGCTATGGCTACACCTTC. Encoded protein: CASSQGQAGYGYTF.